Presented here are 21 T cell receptor beta chains from one specimen sequenced in a study of T cells in women clearing cervical HPV infection. Assay: immunoSEQ multiplex PCR; the TCRdb copy retains only in-frame clones and omits some. The sample includes 25,000 to 40,000 clones. The sequenced sample was blood buffy coat. Receptors originate from a woman between 18 and 69 years old with a cervical HPV16 infection that either progressed to CIN3+ or cleared (not recorded which).

With respect to this clone: The read comes to an end 3 residues before the CDR3 does, leaving the germline J gene to fill in the end. Other DNA sequences from this sample encode an identical CDR3 as well. The V gene is TRBV10-3, the J gene TRBJ1-3, with a tentative D call TRBD1 (5 bases). Germline values: CDR1 ENHRY, CDR2 SYGVKD. Trimming cost V 0 bases and J 2 bases, with 14 bases left between them. The CDR3 extends over 17 amino acids. The sequenced CDR3 bases are TGTGCCATCAGTGAGTCGACGGGGGGAGCGGCTGGAAACACC. It translates to CAISESTGGAAGNT. In full, the CDR3 reads CAISESTGGAAGNTIYF.

Details on this clone: The CDR3 end falls 3 residues outside the read, so it is completed with the germline J gene. The chain has TRBV7-2 and TRBJ1-2; tentative D call: TRBD1 (5 bases). V lost 1 base and J 2 bases, leaving 8 bases between the germline ends. Germline CDR1 and CDR2: SGHTA and FQGNSA. The CDR3 spans 14 residues. The CDR3 bases that were read are TGTGCCAGCAGCTTAGATCCAGGGAACTATGGC. Translating it yields CASSLDPGNYG. The complete CDR3 sequence is CASSLDPGNYGYTF.

About this clone: The read ends 3 residues shy of where the CDR3 ends; the end is completed using the germline J gene. This sequence joins TRBV20-1 and TRBJ2-2; a weak D match, TRBD1 (5 bases). CDR1 is DFQATT and CDR2 is SNEGSKA in the germline V gene (reference sequence). V shed 1 base and J shed 0 bases, with 9 bases lying between them. The CDR3 contains 15 residues. The CDR3 region is CSARVGQTNTGELFF. The CDR3 DNA, read in part, is TGCAGTGCTAGAGTGGGGCAGACGAACACCGGGGAG.

As for this clone: The read terminates 3 residues before the CDR3 end, so the remaining end is supplied by the germline J gene. V is TRBV19 and J is TRBJ2-1; 10 nucleotides agree with TRBD2. The CDR3 length is 17 residues. V lost 1 base and J lost 4; bases outside the gene matches: 7. Germline CDR1 and CDR2: LNHDA and SQIVND (reference sequence). CDR3 region: CASSIGRLAGEYNEQFF. CDR3 DNA (partial): TGTGCCAGTAGTATAGGCAGGCTAGCGGGGGAATACAATGAG. The variable domain in full, completed from reference TRBV19 and TRBJ2-1, reads DGGITQSPKYLFRKEGQNVTLSCEQNLNHDAMYWYRQDPGQGLRLIYYSQIVNDFQKGDIAEGYSVSREKKESFPLTVTSAQKNPTAFYLCASSIGRLAGEYNEQFFGPGTRLTVL.

A word on this clone: With the read ending 3 residues before the CDR3 end, the germline J gene is used to fill in that end. This chain joins TRBV7-8 and TRBJ2-7, with 7 bases identical to TRBD1. V was pared by 6 bases and J by 4 bases, with 6 bases of the junction left unmatched. The CDR3 spans 13 residues. Germline assignment: CDR1 SGHVS and CDR2 FQNEAQ. The sequenced part of the CDR3 DNA is TGTGCCAGCAGTCCCAGGGGGTGGTACGAG. Translation: CASSPRGWYE. The complete CDR3 reads CASSPRGWYEQYF. Full variable domain (rest looked up from reference TRBV7-8 and TRBJ2-7): GAGVSQSPRYKVAKRGQDVALRCDPISGHVSLFWYQQALGQGPEFLTYFQNEAQLDKSGLPSDRFFAERPEGSVSTLKIQRTQQEDSAVYLCASSPRGWYEQYFGPGTRLTVT.

As for this clone: The read ends 3 residues before the CDR3 terminus; that terminus is restored from the germline J gene. The chain recombines TRBV7-9 with TRBJ2-2; unclear D gene. Germline-derived CDR1 and CDR2 are SEHNR and FQNEAQ (reference sequence). The CDR3 spans 12 residues. CDR3 sequence reads: CASSPRGEKLFF. Partial CDR3 DNA: TGTGCCAGCAGCCCACGAGGTGAAAAG.

Regarding this clone: The read ends 3 residues shy of where the CDR3 ends; the end is completed using the germline J gene. The chain links TRBV29-1 to TRBJ1-1; D remains ambiguous. This CDR3 region has 13 residues. Germline-derived CDR1 and CDR2 are SQVTM and ANQGSEA. V lost 0 bases and J 2 bases, leaving 7 bases between the germline ends. CDR3 DNA (partial): TGCAGCGTTGAAGATCGGTACAACACTGAA. This translates into CSVEDRYNTE. The whole CDR3 sequence is CSVEDRYNTEAFF. Using reference TRBV29-1 and TRBJ1-1 for the parts outside the CDR3, the full variable domain is SAVISQKPSRDICQRGTSLTIQCQVDSQVTMMFWYRQQPGQSLTLIATANQGSEATYESGFVIDKFPISRPNLTFSTLTVSNMSPEDSSIYLCSVEDRYNTEAFFGQGTRLTVV.

Note on this clone: Read coverage stops 3 residues before the CDR3 terminus; the germline J gene supplies the remainder. V gene TRBV6-2 or TRBV6-3 combines with J gene TRBJ2-4, with D tentatively TRBD1 (6 bases). There are 13 residues in the CDR3. Germline values: CDR1 MNHEY, CDR2 SVGEGT. Incomplete CDR3 DNA: TGTGCCAGCAGTCGCCTCGACAGGAATGGT. Protein sequence: CASSRLDRNG. The CDR3 reads in full as CASSRLDRNGQYF.

Points on this clone: The observed sequence ends 3 residues before the CDR3 terminus, with the missing tail filled in from the germline J gene. This chain connects TRBV7-2 to TRBJ1-1; 10 bases agree with TRBD1. CDR3 size: 14 residues. Germline V lookup: CDR1 SGHTA, CDR2 FQGNSA. The CDR3 region is CASSPRQGAVGAFF. CDR3 DNA, as far as it was read: TGTGCCAGCAGCCCTCGACAGGGGGCAGTGGGA.

With regard to this clone: The CDR3 is cut off 3 residues early in the read; its end comes from the germline J gene. The V and J genes are TRBV7-8 and TRBJ2-1, with no clear D. Germline CDR1 SGHVS, CDR2 FQNEAQ. V was cut by 4 bases and J by 7 bases, with 17 bases left in between. The CDR3 length is 15 residues. CDR3 bases read: TGTGCCAGCAGCTATGCCGGGTCCCCGGCTAATGAG. This gives the protein CASSYAGSPANE. The CDR3, in full, reads CASSYAGSPANEQFF.

To note about this clone: From the germline J gene comes the end of the CDR3, since the read stops 3 residues before it. The chain links TRBV6-1 to TRBJ1-1, with D unresolved. Looked up from germline, CDR1 is MNHNS and CDR2 is SASEGT. This CDR3 has 14 amino acids. Between the trimmed V and J ends, which lost 2 bases and 6 bases, there was a span of 13 bases. The sequenced CDR3 bases are TGTGCCAGCAGTGAATTACGTCAGGTCGCTGAA. Translation gives CASSELRQVAE. The whole CDR3 sequence reads CASSELRQVAEAFF.

In the case of this clone: Read data end 3 residues before the CDR3 end; the end is taken from the germline J gene. The chain recombines TRBV30 with TRBJ2-7; TRBD2 agrees at 9 bases. This CDR3 has 16 residues. Germline CDR1 GTSNPN, CDR2 SVGIG (reference sequence). V was clipped by 2 bases and J by 2 bases; unmatched bases: 10. The CDR3 protein is CAWSHLTSGNPYEQYF. CDR3 DNA (partial): TGTGCCTGGAGTCACTTGACTAGCGGTAATCCCTACGAG.

Concerning this clone: The CDR3 extends 3 residues past the end of the read, so its final part is completed from the germline J gene. The chain joins TRBV6-2 or TRBV6-3 to TRBJ2-4; no clear D gene. The CDR3 consists of 15 residues. Germline-derived CDR1 and CDR2 are MNHEY and SVGEGT. The CDR3 sequence is CASSYDGQMIYGQYF. CDR3 DNA, as far as it was read: TGTGCCAGCAGTTACGATGGGCAGATGATCTATGGT.

Note on this clone: Coverage ceases 3 residues before the CDR3 finishes, and the germline J gene fills in the end. The chain carries TRBV2 and TRBJ2-5; TRBD1 aligns across 7 bases. Unmatched junction bases numbered 16, after V lost 9 bases and J lost 3 bases. Per germline, CDR1 SNHLY and CDR2 FYNNEI. CDR3 length equals 16 residues. CDR3 protein: CASYYNDRVGKETQYF. CDR3 DNA (partial): TGTGCCAGTTACTACAATGACAGGGTGGGGAAAGAGACC.

CDR3 residues: CATQSLAVSTDTYTF. The DNA read from the CDR3 is TGTGCCACCCAATCCCTAGCGGTGAGCACAGATACC. The chain links TRBV6-2 or TRBV6-3 to TRBJ1-2; D gene unclear. The read terminates 3 residues before the CDR3 end, so the remaining end is supplied by the germline J gene. CDR3 size: 15 residues. CDR1 and CDR2 (germline): MNHEY, SVGEGT.

Details on this clone: The read ends 3 residues before the CDR3 terminus; that terminus is restored from the germline J gene. The genes are TRBV7-2 and TRBJ2-7; D not resolved. Germline values: CDR1 SGHTA, CDR2 FQGNSA. V was cut by 5 bases and J by 3 bases, with 14 bases left in between. This CDR3 region has 14 residues. The CDR3 loop reads CASSASPPNYEQYF. The sequenced part of the CDR3 DNA is TGTGCCAGCAGCGCGAGTCCCCCCAACTACGAG.

As regards this clone: The CDR3 end lies 3 residues beyond the end of the read and is filled in from the germline J gene. V and J are TRBV30 and TRBJ1-4, with 7 bases matching TRBD1. CDR3 length: 14 residues. Germline V gene data show CDR1 as GTSNPN and CDR2 as SVGIG (reference sequence). This chain's CDR3 is CAWSVTGEGSPLFF. The sequenced CDR3 bases are TGTGCCTGGAGCGTTACAGGGGAGGGATCACCA.

On this clone: The read falls 3 residues short of the CDR3 end, and the missing part is taken from the germline J gene. V gene TRBV10-1 combines with J gene TRBJ2-4; D uncertain. The CDR3 contains 13 residues. Germline V gives CDR1 WNHNN, CDR2 SYGVQD (reference sequence). The DNA read from the CDR3 is TGCGCCAGCAGTGAGTTCCGAAACTATGGT. Translating it yields CASSEFRNYG. The complete CDR3 reads CASSEFRNYGQYF.

About this clone itself: The read ends 3 residues shy of where the CDR3 ends; the end is completed using the germline J gene. The chain has TRBV7-9 and TRBJ1-2; D is unclear. The CDR3 contains 13 residues. Germline loops: CDR1 SEHNR, CDR2 FQNEAQ (reference sequence). CDR3 DNA, as far as it was read: TGTGCCAGCAGCCCGCCGTGGAACTACGAC. Encoded protein: CASSPPWNYD. The entire CDR3 protein reads CASSPPWNYDYTF.

About this clone itself: The read ends 3 residues before the CDR3 terminus; that terminus is restored from the germline J gene. This rearrangement joins TRBV5-6 to TRBJ2-3; D gene unclear. The length of the CDR3 is 13 residues. Trimming stripped 5 bases from V and 1 base from J, with 8 bases between. CDR1 is SGHDT, CDR2 YYEEEE, per germline. CDR3 sequence: CASSRVGTDTQYF. Partial CDR3 DNA: TGTGCCAGCAGTCGGGTGGGCACAGATACG.

Points on this clone: The read terminates 3 residues before the CDR3 end, so the remaining end is supplied by the germline J gene. V usage is TRBV5-6 and J usage is TRBJ2-7; TRBD2 agrees at 7 bases. Germline V gene sequence: CDR1 SGHDT, CDR2 YYEEEE. This CDR3 is 14 amino acids long. V dropped 4 bases and J dropped 4; count of bases not matched to a gene: 8. CDR3 DNA, as far as it was read: TGTGCCAGCAGCCCCGGGCTAGCGGCGTACGAG. Protein product: CASSPGLAAYE. The whole CDR3 reads CASSPGLAAYEQYF.